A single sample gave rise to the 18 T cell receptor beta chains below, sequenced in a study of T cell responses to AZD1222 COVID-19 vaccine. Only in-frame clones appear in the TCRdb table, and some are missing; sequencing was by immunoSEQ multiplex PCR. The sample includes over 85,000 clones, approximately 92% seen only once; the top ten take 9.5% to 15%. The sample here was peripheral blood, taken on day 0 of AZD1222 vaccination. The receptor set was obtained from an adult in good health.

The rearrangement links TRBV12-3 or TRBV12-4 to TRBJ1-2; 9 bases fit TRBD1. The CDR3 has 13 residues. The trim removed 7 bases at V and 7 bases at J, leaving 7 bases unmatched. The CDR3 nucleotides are TGTGCCAGCACTACACAGGGGGCAGCTGGCTACACCTTC. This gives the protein CASTTQGAAGYTF.

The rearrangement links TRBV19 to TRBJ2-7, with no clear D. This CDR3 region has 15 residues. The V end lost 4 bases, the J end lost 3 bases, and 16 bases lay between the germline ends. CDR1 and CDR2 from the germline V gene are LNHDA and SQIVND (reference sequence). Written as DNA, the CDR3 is TGTGCCAGTAGTACCTCATTGGGCTTTTTCTACGAGCAGTACTTC. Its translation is CASSTSLGFFYEQYF.

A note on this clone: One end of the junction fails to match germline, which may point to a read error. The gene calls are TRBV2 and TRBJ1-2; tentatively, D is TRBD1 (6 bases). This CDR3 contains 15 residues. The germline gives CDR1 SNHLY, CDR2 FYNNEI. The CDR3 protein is CASREDFSHREGYTF. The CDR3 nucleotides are TGTGCCAGCAGGGAAGACTTCTCTCACAGGGAGGGCTACACCTTC.

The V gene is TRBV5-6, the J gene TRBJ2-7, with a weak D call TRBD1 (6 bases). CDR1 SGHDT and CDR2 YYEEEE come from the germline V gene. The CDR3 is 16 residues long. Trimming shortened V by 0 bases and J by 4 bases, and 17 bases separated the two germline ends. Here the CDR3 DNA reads TGTGCCAGCAGCTTGGGTACCGGGACACTAAGATACGAGCAGTACTTC. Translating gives CASSLGTGTLRYEQYF.

CDR3 in DNA: TGTGCCAGTAGTATGACGGTTGGGTTCTTGAACACTGAAGCTTTCTTT. It specifies CASSMTVGFLNTEAFF. The chain uses TRBV19 and TRBJ1-1; D not resolved. The CDR3 contains 16 residues. Between the trimmed V and J ends, which lost 3 bases and 0 bases, there was a span of 14 bases. Germline loops: CDR1 LNHDA, CDR2 SQIVND (reference sequence).

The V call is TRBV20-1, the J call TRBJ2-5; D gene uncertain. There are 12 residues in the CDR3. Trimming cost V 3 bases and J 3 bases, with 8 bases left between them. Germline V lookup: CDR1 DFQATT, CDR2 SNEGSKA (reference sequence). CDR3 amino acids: CSASWPKETQYF. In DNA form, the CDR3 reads TGCAGTGCTAGTTGGCCGAAAGAGACCCAGTACTTC.

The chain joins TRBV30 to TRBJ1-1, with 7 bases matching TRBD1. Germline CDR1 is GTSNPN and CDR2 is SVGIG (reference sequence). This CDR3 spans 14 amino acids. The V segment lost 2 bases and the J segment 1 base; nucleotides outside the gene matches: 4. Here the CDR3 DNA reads TGTGCCTGGAGTAGTGGGACAGAGAACACTGAAGCTTTCTTT. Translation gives CAWSSGTENTEAFF.

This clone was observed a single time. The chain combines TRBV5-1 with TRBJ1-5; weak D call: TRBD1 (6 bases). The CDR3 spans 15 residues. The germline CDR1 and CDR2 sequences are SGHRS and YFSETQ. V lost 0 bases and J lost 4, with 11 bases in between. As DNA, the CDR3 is TGCGCCAGCAGCTTGGAGGGGGGCGCAAATCAGCCCCAGCATTTT. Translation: CASSLEGGANQPQHF.

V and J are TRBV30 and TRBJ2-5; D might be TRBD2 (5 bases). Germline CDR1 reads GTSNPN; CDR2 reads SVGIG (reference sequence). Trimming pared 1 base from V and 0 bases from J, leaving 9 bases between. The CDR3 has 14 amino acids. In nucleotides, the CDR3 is TGTGCCTGGAGTGCACTAGGGTACCAAGAGACCCAGTACTTC. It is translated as CAWSALGYQETQYF.

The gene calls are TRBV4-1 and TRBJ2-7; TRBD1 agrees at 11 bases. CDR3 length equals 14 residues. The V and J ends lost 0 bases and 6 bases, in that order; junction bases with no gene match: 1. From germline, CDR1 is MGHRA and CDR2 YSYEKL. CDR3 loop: CASSQEGQGGEQYF. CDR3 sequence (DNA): TGCGCCAGCAGCCAAGAGGGACAGGGGGGCGAGCAGTACTTC.

CDR3 region: CASSELAGGRNEQFF. The CDR3 coding sequence is TGTGCCAGCAGTGAACTAGCGGGGGGGCGCAATGAGCAGTTCTTC. This chain uses TRBV6-1 with TRBJ2-1, with TRBD2 matching 12 bases. Germline lookup yields CDR1 MNHNS and CDR2 SASEGT. The length of the CDR3 is 15 residues. V shed 2 bases, J shed 6 bases, and the junction held 2 bases outside the gene matches.

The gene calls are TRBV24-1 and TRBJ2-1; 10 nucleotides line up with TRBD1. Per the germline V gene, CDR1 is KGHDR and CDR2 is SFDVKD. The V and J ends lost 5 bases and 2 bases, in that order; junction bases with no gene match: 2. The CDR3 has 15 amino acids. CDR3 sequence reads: CATSADRGPYNEQFF. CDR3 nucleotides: TGTGCCACCAGTGCCGACAGGGGGCCCTACAATGAGCAGTTCTTC.

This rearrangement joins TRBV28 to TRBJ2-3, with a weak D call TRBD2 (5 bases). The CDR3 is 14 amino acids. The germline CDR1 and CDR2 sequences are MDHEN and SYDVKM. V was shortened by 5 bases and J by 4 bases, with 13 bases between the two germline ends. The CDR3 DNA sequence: TGTGCCAGCAGTCCCGGTGGAGGCCCAGATACGCAGTATTTT. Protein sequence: CASSPGGGPDTQYF.

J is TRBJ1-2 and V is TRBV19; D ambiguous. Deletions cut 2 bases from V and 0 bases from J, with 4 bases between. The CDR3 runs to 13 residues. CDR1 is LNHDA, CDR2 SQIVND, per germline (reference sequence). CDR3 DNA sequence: TGTGCCAGTAGTATAATCACTAACTATGGCTACACCTTC. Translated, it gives CASSIITNYGYTF.

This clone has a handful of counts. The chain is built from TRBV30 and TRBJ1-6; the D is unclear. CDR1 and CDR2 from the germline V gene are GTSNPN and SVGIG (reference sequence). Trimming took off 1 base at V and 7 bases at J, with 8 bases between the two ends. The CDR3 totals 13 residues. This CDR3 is CAWSGLENSPLHF. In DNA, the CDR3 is TGTGCCTGGAGTGGACTGGAGAATTCACCCCTCCACTTT.

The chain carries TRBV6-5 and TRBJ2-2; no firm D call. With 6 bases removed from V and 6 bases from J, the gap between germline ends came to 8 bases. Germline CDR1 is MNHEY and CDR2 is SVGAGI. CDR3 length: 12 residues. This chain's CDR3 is CASRHQSGELFF. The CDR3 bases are TGTGCCAGCAGACACCAATCCGGGGAGCTGTTTTTT.

The CDR3 loop reads CATRDGEKLFF. As DNA, the CDR3 is TGTGCCACCAGAGATGGGGAAAAACTGTTTTTT. This chain links TRBV15 with TRBJ1-4; no clear D gene. This CDR3 contains 11 residues. The V end was cut by 6 bases, the J end by 8 bases, with 7 bases between. Germline CDR1 reads LNHNV; CDR2 reads YYDKDF (reference sequence).

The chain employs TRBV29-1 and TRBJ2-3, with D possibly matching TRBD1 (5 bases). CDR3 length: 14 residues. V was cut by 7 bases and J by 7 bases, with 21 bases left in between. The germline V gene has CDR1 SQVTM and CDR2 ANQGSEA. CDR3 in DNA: TGCAGCGCCCGCCCTCCCGACAGTTCAAATACGCAGTATTTT. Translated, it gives CSARPPDSSNTQYF.